These T cell receptor beta chains were read from a single sample in a study of human T cells and chemical hapten exposure. Using its own MiXCR run on the RACE reads, TCRdb lists one record per CDR3 protein. This sample has 62,000 or so distinct CDR3 sequences, with around 9.9% found just once. This specimen consisted of whole blood, obtained in connection with sensitization to the hapten diphenylcyclopropenone (DPC). Every receptor here comes from a woman between 45 and 60 years old with alopecia areata. Some clones in this sample may be carry-over from other donors' samples. Both conserved end residues are part of each CDR3. Each record gives: clone size, J gene, V gene, D gene, CDR3 protein, CDR3 DNA. The D gene is left open where the match is weak. Clone size, where shown, is once, few, many, or a class for clones that have expanded.

few,TRBJ2-5,TRBV3-1,TRBD1,CASSQGTGSETQYF,TGTGCCAGCAGCCAGGGGACAGGGTCGGAGACCCAGTACTTC
NA,TRBJ2-5,TRBV6-1,NA,CASSGPRQETQETQYF,TGTGCCAGCAGCGGACCCAGACAGGAGACCCAAGAGACCCAGTACTTC
many,TRBJ2-7,TRBV23-1,NA,CASSQFIREQYF,TGCGCCAGCAGTCAATTCATTCGGGAGCAGTACTTC
many,TRBJ2-2,TRBV18,NA,CASSQSLTGGIGELFF,TGTGCCAGCTCACAATCTTTGACGGGTGGAATCGGGGAGCTGTTTTTT
many,TRBJ2-1,TRBV6-5,TRBD2,CAAAGASGRNEQFF,TGTGCCGCAGCGGGGGCTAGCGGGAGGAATGAGCAGTTCTTC
few,TRBJ2-7,TRBV6-5,TRBD2,CASSTTSGGPYEQYF,TGTGCCAGCAGCACGACTAGCGGGGGGCCCTACGAGCAGTACTTC
NA,TRBJ2-1,TRBV29-1,NA,CSVAGGTFSYNEQFF,TGCAGCGTTGCTGGGGGGACATTCTCCTACAATGAGCAGTTCTTC
many,TRBJ2-2,TRBV6-2/TRBV6-3,NA,CASSYSPGRAANTGELFF,TGTGCCAGCAGTTACTCCCCGGGGAGAGCGGCGAACACCGGGGAGCTGTTTTTT
NA,TRBJ2-7,TRBV13,TRBD2,CASSLGLGLPEQYF,TGTGCCAGCAGCTTGGGACTAGGGCTTCCCGAGCAGTACTTC
many,TRBJ2-1,TRBV18,NA,CASSSLDPGRSYNEQFF,TGTGCCAGCTCATCCCTGGATCCTGGCCGTTCCTACAATGAGCAGTTCTTC
many,TRBJ2-7,TRBV12-3/TRBV12-4,NA,CASSLFSSLGEQYF,TGTGCCAGCAGTTTATTTTCATCTCTAGGGGAGCAGTACTTC
many,TRBJ2-7,TRBV6-2/TRBV6-3,NA,CASSPAGPLHEQYF,TGTGCCAGCAGCCCCGCCGGGCCTCTCCACGAGCAGTACTTC
many,TRBJ2-5,TRBV14,TRBD2,CASSPGLAGDQETQYF,TGTGCCAGCAGCCCAGGACTAGCGGGGGACCAAGAGACCCAGTACTTC
many,TRBJ2-7,TRBV21-1,NA,CASSTRTSWGNEQYF,TGTGCCAGCAGCACCCGAACTTCCTGGGGGAACGAGCAGTACTTC
NA,TRBJ1-5,TRBV20-1,NA,CSARDPRVAQNQPQHF,TGCAGTGCTAGAGATCCGAGGGTTGCCCAAAATCAGCCCCAGCATTTT
NA,TRBJ2-2,TRBV7-3,NA,CASSLGPPGRELFF,TGTGCCAGCAGCTTGGGGCCCCCGGGCCGGGAGCTGTTTTTT
many,TRBJ1-5,TRBV6-2/TRBV6-3,TRBD1,CASSSSGTGNQPQHF,TGTGCCAGCAGCTCCTCGGGGACAGGGAATCAGCCCCAGCATTTT
NA,TRBJ2-7,TRBV6-1,NA,CASSERIRGEQYF,TGTGCCAGCAGTGAAAGAATAAGGGGCGAGCAGTACTTC
NA,TRBJ1-2,TRBV5-1,NA,CASSLVAASYGYTF,TGCGCCAGCAGCTTGGTAGCAGCTTCCTATGGCTACACCTTC
few,TRBJ2-1,TRBV7-2,NA,CASSPSRNNEQFF,TGTGCCAGCAGCCCCAGCCGTAACAATGAGCAGTTCTTC
few,TRBJ2-1,TRBV7-4,NA,CASPGAPDHYNEQFF,TGTGCCAGCCCAGGGGCACCGGACCATTACAATGAGCAGTTCTTC
many,TRBJ2-3,TRBV4-2,NA,CASSQAGDPTDTQYF,TGTGCCAGCAGTCAAGCTGGGGACCCCACAGATACGCAGTATTTT
many,TRBJ1-1,TRBV7-9,NA,CASTPGVPTSEAFF,TGTGCCAGCACCCCGGGAGTCCCAACCTCTGAAGCTTTCTTT
NA,TRBJ2-3,TRBV28,TRBD1,CASSTPGQGGTQYF,TGTGCCAGCAGTACCCCGGGACAGGGTGGTACGCAGTATTTT
few,TRBJ2-2,TRBV27,NA,CASSTLTTGELFF,TGTGCCAGCAGTACCCTGACAACCGGGGAGCTGTTTTTT
few,TRBJ2-2,TRBV9,NA,CASSVVASLNTGELFF,TGTGCCAGCAGCGTAGTGGCGAGCCTGAACACCGGGGAGCTGTTTTTT
many,TRBJ2-7,TRBV11-2,NA,CASSLVSRTYEQYF,TGTGCCAGCAGCTTAGTATCCAGAACCTACGAGCAGTACTTC
NA,TRBJ1-1,TRBV7-8,NA,CASTLTDGGLAFF,TGTGCCAGCACCCTCACGGACGGGGGGCTAGCTTTCTTT
many,TRBJ2-7,TRBV18,NA,CASSSSYEQYF,TGTGCCAGCTCATCCAGCTACGAGCAGTACTTC
many,TRBJ1-2,TRBV7-9,NA,CASSLFSYGYTF,TGTGCCAGCAGCTTATTCAGCTATGGCTACACCTTC
many,TRBJ1-4,TRBV20-1,NA,CSARRGSTNEKLFF,TGCAGTGCTAGGCGGGGGTCGACTAATGAAAAACTGTTTTTT